The clone carrying this T cell receptor beta chain was seen ten or more times. This specimen belongs to a study of T-cell reconstitution after alpha-beta-depleted transplantation in children. V shed 6 bases and J shed 8 bases, with 14 bases lying between them. Germline assignment: CDR1 DFQATT and CDR2 SNEGSKA (reference sequence). The CDR3 loop spans 12 amino acids. Unique molecular identifiers were incorporated during preparation of the TCRbeta library. MiXCR was run by TCRdb on the PCR reads, yielding one entry per CDR3 protein. Of 200,000 to 250,000 distinct CDR3 sequences detected, 20% to 30% appear once; the ten largest clones hold roughly 5%.

This chain links TRBV20-1 with TRBJ2-1; the D gene is possibly TRBD2 (6 bases). Source: PBMCs, mostly from graft donor cells, taken 360 days after TCRalphabeta/CD19-depleted stem cell transplant. The TCR comes from a female patient between 2 and 15 years old who had a stem cell transplant for congenital amegakaryocytic thrombocytopenia, so the T cells may come from the graft donor. The CDR3 region is CSAPGLSYEQFF. As DNA, the CDR3 is TGCAGTGCCCCGGGACTCTCCTATGAGCAGTTCTTC.